The rows below give T cell receptor beta chains drawn from one sample of a study of T-cell reconstitution after alpha-beta-depleted transplantation in children. From the PCR reads, TCRdb called clonotypes with MiXCR, one entry per CDR3 protein. This sample yields approximately 340,000 distinct CDR3 sequences, of which about 9.3% are seen a single time; under 3% belongs to the top ten. The specimen was PBMCs from the stem cell graft donor, collected from the stem cell graft. The receptors come from a human donor who donated a stem cell graft to a child with acute lymphoblastic leukemia. CDR3s leave out the opening cysteine and the closing phenylalanine or tryptophan.

>TRBV12-3/TRBV12-4
ASSLNNPTGYNEQF
>TRBV20-1
SARAGVAGGPSDTQY
>TRBV4-1
ASSQEGNLNTEAF
>TRBV12-3/TRBV12-4
ASSLFHEQF
>TRBV5-1
ASSGGLAGTYEQY
>TRBV20-1
SASGERHRPSGANGLT
>TRBV4-1
ASSQIAGPGHEQY
>TRBV7-9
ASSSTGPLSMGTEAF
>TRBV9
ASSVDGQGTYGYT
>TRBV9
ASSDPLGHYGYT
>TRBV20-1
SARRPSGVYNEQF
>TRBV12-3/TRBV12-4
ASSWGQVNNEQF
>TRBV20-1
SARGAGAWNEQF
>TRBV5-1
ASSLGQGANTGELF
>TRBV20-1
SASRLSTDTQY
>TRBV12-3/TRBV12-4
ASSLGTSGGEQY
>TRBV4-1
ASSQALRDTDTQY
>TRBV11-2
ASSLVGGLAGVPNSYEQY
>TRBV7-8
ASSLKESEQY
>TRBV5-1
ASSLGVPGGISYEQY
>TRBV12-3/TRBV12-4
ASSFRTQGEQF
>TRBV20-1
SARTQLNTGELF
>TRBV20-1
SAPGLAGAQETQY
>TRBV24-1
ATSDSPGQATDTQY
>TRBV7-9
ASSMTGDSTDTQY
>TRBV12-3/TRBV12-4
ASSGGLGRLGTEAF
>TRBV20-1
SASPGTNYEQY
>TRBV14
ASSQDNLGQVVFEGGKSYEQY
>TRBV2
ASRPTGVAQPQH
>TRBV15
ATSRDGYT
>TRBV12-3/TRBV12-4
AICLYRLAGVGGQETQY
>TRBV5-1
ASSSGTGPSYEQY
>TRBV5-1
ASSLAPPGEQY
>TRBV19
ASSIWGPNQPQH
>TRBV15
ATSRVGDQFR
>TRBV3-1
ASTGTGNTEAF
>TRBV20-1
SARDRLRHRSDEQY
>TRBV6-2/TRBV6-3
ASSYSKHAKNIQY
>TRBV11-2
ASSYSQGYEQF
>TRBV29-1
SVEERGSIYEQY
>TRBV15
ATSRDQGRAATIY
>TRBV20-1
SAKGGLAGVKETQY
>TRBV7-9
ASSSTGTGANVLT
>TRBV20-1
SAVQRIGADTQY
>TRBV6-2/TRBV6-3
ASSSTRVGETQY
>TRBV20-1
SATSGHSREQY
>TRBV12-3/TRBV12-4
AFSFIVEGGGGEDEQY
>TRBV10-3
AIRALDTLSYEQY